This T cell receptor beta chain was observed in a study of blood T cell repertoires in COVID-19. Study-level background: Whether acute or convalescent, the COVID-19 samples came from the United States, Italy and Spain. PBMCs, B-cell-depleted T cells, or T cells provided the cDNA or gDNA that made up the material.

Source study methods: Nucleated cell counts were estimated from reference gene primer amplification. The protocol was immunoSEQ multiplex PCR, while the TCRdb copy is restricted to in-frame clones and leaves out a portion. V and J calls and clone size are as listed in that table; D and trimming were resolved from the DNA. The sample yields some 250,000 clones, around nine tenths seen once. Germline lookup yields CDR1 MNHEY and CDR2 SVGAGI. With 5 bases removed from V and 2 bases from J, the gap between germline ends came to 10 bases. CDR3 size: 13 residues. The chain links TRBV6-5 to TRBJ2-7; tentative D call: TRBD2 (5 bases). The clonotype was recovered from a middle-aged woman who had recovered from COVID-19. The specimen sequenced was peripheral blood. CDR3 region: CASSTGIPYEQYF. CDR3 DNA sequence: TGTGCCAGCAGTACCGGGATTCCCTACGAGCAGTACTTC.